This TCR beta chain was sequenced in a study of regulatory T cells in long-lasting Graves disease. Findings of the study overall: The study found TRBV28, TRBJ1-2 and TRBJ2-5 favored in persistent disease. With a few thousand shared public clonotypes, persistent patients exceeded new patients, who shared 966. Graves' patients with persistent disease showed TCR diversity lower than patients newly diagnosed.

On this clonotype itself: The antigen is undetermined.

To make TCR beta libraries, researchers used iRepertoire HTBI primers and Arm-PCR of CDR3 regions. TCRdb passed the multiplex PCR reads through MiXCR, listing each CDR3 protein once. The sample records more than 300,000 distinct CDR3 sequences, approximately 23% being singletons. Stated time point: persistent/refractory GD, antithyroid drugs over 5 years with positive TRAb. From RNA extracted from PBMCs, the TCR library was made. The guidelines of the American Thyroid Association were the basis for diagnosing Graves' disease. The CDR3 runs 15 residues. Unmatched junction bases numbered 6, after V lost 3 bases and J lost 3 bases. The germline CDR1 and CDR2 sequences are MNHEY and SVGAGI.

V gene TRBV6-5 combines with J gene TRBJ2-7; 9 bases are a match to TRBD1. This specimen consisted of peripheral blood mononuclear cells (PBMCs), obtained when the disease was refractory, from a patient treated with antithyroid drugs. The receptor was derived from a woman aged 40-49 years with Graves disease. CDR3 bases: TGTGCCAGCAGTTATGCTTGGGACAGGGTCTACGAGCAGTACTTC. Protein product: CASSYAWDRVYEQYF.